This T cell receptor (beta chain) was identified in a study of T cell repertoires in cytomegalovirus infection. Study-wide context: A matching HLA type, together with CMV infection, was signaled by public TCR beta signatures. Study results and limitations: There were carriers of CMV plus the relevant HLA, and cumulative public TCR beta family frequency identified them. Dominating the ex vivo response were HLA-C-restricted CMV-specific TCR beta clonotypes.

TCRdb ran MiXCR on the reads and lists one entry per CDR3 protein. The table includes almost 500,000 distinct CDR3 sequences, approximately 10% detected once. The CDR3 extends over 15 amino acids. V shed 1 base, J shed 4 bases, and the junction held 6 bases outside the gene matches. Germline CDR1 LGHDT, CDR2 YNNKEL (reference sequence). This clonotype has a handful of counts. Its cognate antigen is unknown. This receptor was identified in a human donor in good health (CMV status not recorded). Some clones in this sample may be carry-over from other donors' samples. The chain uses TRBV3-1 and TRBJ2-7, with TRBD2 matching over 8 bases. The sample consisted of PBMCs. In DNA form, the CDR3 reads TGTGCCAGCAGCCAAGGAGGGAGCGGGGGTTACGAGCAGTACTTC. Translating gives CASSQGGSGGYEQYF.